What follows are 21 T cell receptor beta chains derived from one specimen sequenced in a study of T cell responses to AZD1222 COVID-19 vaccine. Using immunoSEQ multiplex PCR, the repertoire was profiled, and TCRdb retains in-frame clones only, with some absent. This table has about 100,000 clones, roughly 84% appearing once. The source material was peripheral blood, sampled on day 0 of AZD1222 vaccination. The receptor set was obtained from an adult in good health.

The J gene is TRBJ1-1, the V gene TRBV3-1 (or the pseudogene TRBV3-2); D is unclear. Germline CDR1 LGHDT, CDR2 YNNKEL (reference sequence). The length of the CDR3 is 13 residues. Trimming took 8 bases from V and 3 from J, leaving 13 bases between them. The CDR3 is CASSSISDTEAFF. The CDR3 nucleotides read TGTGCCAGCTCGAGTATTTCTGACACTGAAGCTTTCTTT.

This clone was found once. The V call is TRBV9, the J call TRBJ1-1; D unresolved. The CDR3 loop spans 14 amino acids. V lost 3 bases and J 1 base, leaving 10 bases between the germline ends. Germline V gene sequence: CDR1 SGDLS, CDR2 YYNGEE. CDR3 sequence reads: CASSAGLANTEAFF. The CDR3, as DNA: TGTGCCAGCAGCGCAGGACTGGCGAACACTGAAGCTTTCTTT.

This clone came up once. CDR3 protein: CASSHGQLNTDTQYF. In nucleotides, the CDR3 is TGCGCCAGCAGCCACGGACAGTTAAACACAGATACGCAGTATTTT. The rearrangement uses TRBV5-1 and TRBJ2-3, with D perhaps TRBD1 (6 bases). This CDR3 region has 15 residues. Trimming stripped 4 bases from V and 2 bases from J, with 14 bases between. CDR1 SGHRS and CDR2 YFSETQ come from the germline V gene.

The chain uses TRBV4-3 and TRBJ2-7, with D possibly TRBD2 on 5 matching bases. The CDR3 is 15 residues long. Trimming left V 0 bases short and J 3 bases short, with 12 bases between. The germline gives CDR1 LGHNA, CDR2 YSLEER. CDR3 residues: CASSQDPGGLYEQYF. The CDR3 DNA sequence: TGCGCCAGCAGCCAAGATCCTGGTGGACTCTACGAGCAGTACTTC.

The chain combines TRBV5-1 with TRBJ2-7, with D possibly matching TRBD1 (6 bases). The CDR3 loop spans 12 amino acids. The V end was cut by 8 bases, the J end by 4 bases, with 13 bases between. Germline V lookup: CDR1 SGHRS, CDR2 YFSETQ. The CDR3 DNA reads TGCGCCAGGACAGGTCTCGTTTACGAGCAGTACGTC. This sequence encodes CARTGLVYEQYV.

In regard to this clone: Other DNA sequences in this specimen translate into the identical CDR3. This CDR3 is CASSQDLGSYEQYV. In nucleotides, the CDR3 is TGTGCCAGCAGCCAAGATCTCGGCAGCTACGAGCAGTACGTC. The V gene is TRBV3-1 (or the pseudogene TRBV3-2), the J gene TRBJ2-7, with unresolved D. Trimming took off 0 bases at V and 3 bases at J, with 9 bases between the two ends. Per the germline V gene, CDR1 is LGHDT and CDR2 is YNNKEL (reference sequence). The CDR3 has 14 residues.

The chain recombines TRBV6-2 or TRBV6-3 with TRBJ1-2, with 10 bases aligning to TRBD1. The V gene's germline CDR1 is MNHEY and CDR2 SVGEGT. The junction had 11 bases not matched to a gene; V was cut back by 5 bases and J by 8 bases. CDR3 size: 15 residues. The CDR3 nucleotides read TGTGCCAGCAGTGACCCGGGACAGGGGCGCCGGGGCTACACCTTC. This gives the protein CASSDPGQGRRGYTF.

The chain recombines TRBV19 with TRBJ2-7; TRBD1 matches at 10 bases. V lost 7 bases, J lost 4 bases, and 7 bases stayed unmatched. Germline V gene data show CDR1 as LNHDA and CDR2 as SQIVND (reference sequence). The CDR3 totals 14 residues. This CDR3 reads CASTPGQGKYEQYF. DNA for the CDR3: TGTGCCAGTACGCCGGGACAGGGGAAATACGAGCAGTACTTC.

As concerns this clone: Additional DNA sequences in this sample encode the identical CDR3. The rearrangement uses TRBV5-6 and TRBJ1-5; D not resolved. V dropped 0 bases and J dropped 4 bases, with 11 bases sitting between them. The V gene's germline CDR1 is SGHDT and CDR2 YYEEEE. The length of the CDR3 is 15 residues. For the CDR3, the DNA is TGTGCCAGCAGCTTGGGGGGATTCGGGAATCAGCCCCAGCATTTT. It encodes CASSLGGFGNQPQHF.

CDR3 sequence: CASSRDYRTDTQYF. The CDR3 DNA reads as TGTGCCAGTAGTCGGGACTACCGCACAGATACGCAGTATTTT. The V and J genes are TRBV19 and TRBJ2-3, with TRBD2 matching over 7 bases. The CDR3 has 14 residues. V gave up 5 bases and J gave up 1 base; unmatched junction bases: 3. CDR1 LNHDA and CDR2 SQIVND come from the germline V gene (reference sequence).

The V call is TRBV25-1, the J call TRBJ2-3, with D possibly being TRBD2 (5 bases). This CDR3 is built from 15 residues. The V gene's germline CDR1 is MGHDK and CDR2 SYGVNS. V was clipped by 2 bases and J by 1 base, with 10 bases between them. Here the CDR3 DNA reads TGTGCCAGCAGTGAAGAGTTGCGGGGCACAGATACGCAGTATTTT. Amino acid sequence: CASSEELRGTDTQYF. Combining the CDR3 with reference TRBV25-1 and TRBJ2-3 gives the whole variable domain EADIYQTPRYLVIGTGKKITLECSQTMGHDKMYWYQQDPGMELHLIHYSYGVNSTEKGDLSSESTVSRIRTEHFPLTLESARPSHTSQYLCASSEELRGTDTQYFGPGTRLTVL.

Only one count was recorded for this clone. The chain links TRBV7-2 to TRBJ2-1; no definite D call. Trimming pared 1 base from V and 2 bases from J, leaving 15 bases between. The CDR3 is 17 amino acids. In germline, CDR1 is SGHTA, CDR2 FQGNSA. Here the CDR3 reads CASSLESELLAYNEQFF. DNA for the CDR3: TGTGCCAGCAGCTTAGAGTCGGAGTTGCTAGCCTACAATGAGCAGTTCTTC.

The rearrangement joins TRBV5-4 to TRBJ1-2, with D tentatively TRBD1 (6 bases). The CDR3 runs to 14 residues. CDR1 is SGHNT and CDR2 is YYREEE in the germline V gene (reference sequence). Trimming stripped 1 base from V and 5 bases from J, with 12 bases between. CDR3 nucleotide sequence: TGTGCCAGCAGCTTGAGGGGGGCGAGGTATGGCTACACCTTC. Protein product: CASSLRGARYGYTF.

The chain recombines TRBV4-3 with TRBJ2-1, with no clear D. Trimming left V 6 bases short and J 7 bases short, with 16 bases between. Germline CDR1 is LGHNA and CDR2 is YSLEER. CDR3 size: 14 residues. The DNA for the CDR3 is TGCGCCAGCAGTCCCGGACCACCTAGGAATGAGCAGTTCTTC. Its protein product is CASSPGPPRNEQFF.

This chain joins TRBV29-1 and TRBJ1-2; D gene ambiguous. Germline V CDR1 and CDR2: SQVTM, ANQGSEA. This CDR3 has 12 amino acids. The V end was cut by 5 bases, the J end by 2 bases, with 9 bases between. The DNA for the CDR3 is TGCAGCGTTTATACAGTGAACTATGGCTACACCTTC. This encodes CSVYTVNYGYTF.

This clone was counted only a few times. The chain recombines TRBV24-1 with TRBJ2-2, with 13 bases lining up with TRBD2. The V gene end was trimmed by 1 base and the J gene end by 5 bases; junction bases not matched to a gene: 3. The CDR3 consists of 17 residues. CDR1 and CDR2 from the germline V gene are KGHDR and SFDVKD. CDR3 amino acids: CATSDLWTSGGTGELFF. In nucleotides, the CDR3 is TGTGCCACCAGTGATTTATGGACTAGCGGGGGTACCGGGGAGCTGTTTTTT.

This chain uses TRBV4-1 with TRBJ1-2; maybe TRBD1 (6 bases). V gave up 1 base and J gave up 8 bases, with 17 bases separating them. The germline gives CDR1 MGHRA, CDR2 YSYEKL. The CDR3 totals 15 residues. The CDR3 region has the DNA TGCGCCAGCAGCCAAGGCAGCAGGGGTTCCTTAGGCTACACCTTC. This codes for CASSQGSRGSLGYTF.

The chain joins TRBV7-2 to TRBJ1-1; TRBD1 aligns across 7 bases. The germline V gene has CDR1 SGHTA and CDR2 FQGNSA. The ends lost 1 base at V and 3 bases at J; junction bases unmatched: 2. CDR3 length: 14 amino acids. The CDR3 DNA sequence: TGTGCCAGCAGCTTAGAGACAGGGTACACTGAAGCTTTCTTT. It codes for CASSLETGYTEAFF.

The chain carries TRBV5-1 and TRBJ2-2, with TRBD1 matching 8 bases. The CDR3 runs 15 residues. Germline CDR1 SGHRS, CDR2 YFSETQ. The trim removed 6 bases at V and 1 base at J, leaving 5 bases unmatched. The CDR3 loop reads CASNGQGWNTGELFF. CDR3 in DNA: TGCGCCAGCAACGGACAGGGCTGGAACACCGGGGAGCTGTTTTTT.

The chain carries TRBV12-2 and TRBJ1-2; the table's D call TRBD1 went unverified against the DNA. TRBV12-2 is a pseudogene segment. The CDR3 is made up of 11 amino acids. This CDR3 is CASRYDRGYTF. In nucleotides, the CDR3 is TGTGCAAGTCGGTATGACAGAGGCTACACCTTC.

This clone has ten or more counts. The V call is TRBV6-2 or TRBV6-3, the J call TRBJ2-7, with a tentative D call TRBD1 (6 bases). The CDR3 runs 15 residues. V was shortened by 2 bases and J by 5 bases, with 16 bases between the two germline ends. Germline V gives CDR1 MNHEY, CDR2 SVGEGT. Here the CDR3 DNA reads TGTGCCAGCAGTTACATGGGTCGTGGGGGCGACGAGCAGTACGTC. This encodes CASSYMGRGGDEQYV.